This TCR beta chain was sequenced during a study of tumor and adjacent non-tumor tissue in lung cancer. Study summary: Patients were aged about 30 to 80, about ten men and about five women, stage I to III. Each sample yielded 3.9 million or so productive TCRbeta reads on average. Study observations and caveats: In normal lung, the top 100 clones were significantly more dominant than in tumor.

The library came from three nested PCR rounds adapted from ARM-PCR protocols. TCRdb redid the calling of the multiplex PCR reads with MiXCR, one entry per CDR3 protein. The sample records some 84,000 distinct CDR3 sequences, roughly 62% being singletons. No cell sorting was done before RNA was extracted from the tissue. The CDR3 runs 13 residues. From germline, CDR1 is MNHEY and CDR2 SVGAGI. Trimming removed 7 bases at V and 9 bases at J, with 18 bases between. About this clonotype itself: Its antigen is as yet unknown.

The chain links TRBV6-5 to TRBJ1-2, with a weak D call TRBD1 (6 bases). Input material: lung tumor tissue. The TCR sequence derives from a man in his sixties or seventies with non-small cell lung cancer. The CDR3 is CASTAEQGASYTF. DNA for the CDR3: TGTGCCAGCACGGCCGAACAGGGAGCTAGCTACACCTTC.